Listed below are T cell receptor beta chains from one sample, sequenced in a study of beta chain features in type 1 diabetes. The assay was immunoSEQ multiplex PCR, and TCRdb's table has in-frame clones only and misses some. The sample includes 300,000 to 350,000 clones, approximately 9.7% seen only once; the top ten take approximately 1%. The sample taken for sequencing was central memory CD4+ T cells from blood. The receptors were gathered from a man aged 25 to 40 with type 1 diabetes. CDR3s leave out the opening cysteine and the closing phenylalanine or tryptophan.

j_gene: TRBJ2-1; v_gene: TRBV28; CDR3aa: ASSLGTGRYNEQF
j_gene: TRBJ2-3; v_gene: TRBV15; CDR3aa: ATSSRQVGTDTQY
j_gene: TRBJ2-2; v_gene: TRBV5-1; CDR3aa: ASSWTDGNTGELF
j_gene: TRBJ1-6; v_gene: TRBV7-2; CDR3aa: ASSPVGAYNSPLH
j_gene: TRBJ1-5; v_gene: TRBV2; CDR3aa: ASSFPGPQH
j_gene: TRBJ2-3; v_gene: TRBV18; CDR3aa: ASSPVASAADTQY
j_gene: TRBJ2-3; v_gene: TRBV7-2; CDR3aa: ASSLNWGQDTQY
j_gene: TRBJ2-3; v_gene: TRBV7-6; CDR3aa: ASSLAISGNPPQY
j_gene: TRBJ1-1; v_gene: TRBV5-1; CDR3aa: ASSSGTGMNTEAF
j_gene: TRBJ2-5; v_gene: TRBV7-2; CDR3aa: ASSPLPIAGQETQY
j_gene: TRBJ1-4; v_gene: TRBV25-1; CDR3aa: ASTHGGGEKLF
j_gene: TRBJ2-6; v_gene: TRBV27; CDR3aa: ASSLRLAGANVLT
j_gene: TRBJ1-1; v_gene: TRBV29-1; CDR3aa: SAKAGNAEAF
j_gene: TRBJ1-1; v_gene: TRBV2; CDR3aa: ASTPGTSEAF
j_gene: TRBJ1-2; v_gene: TRBV7-9; CDR3aa: ASSHASSYGYT
j_gene: TRBJ1-6; v_gene: TRBV30; CDR3aa: AWGPTGSSPLH
j_gene: TRBJ1-1; v_gene: TRBV15; CDR3aa: ATSSKYRGGTEAF
j_gene: TRBJ1-1; v_gene: TRBV4-1; CDR3aa: ASSHLNTEAF
j_gene: TRBJ2-7; v_gene: TRBV11-2; CDR3aa: ASRHTQVQDRGHEQY
j_gene: TRBJ2-3; v_gene: TRBV9; CDR3aa: ASSKGSGTGTDTQY
j_gene: TRBJ2-3; v_gene: TRBV2; CDR3aa: ASSAELADTQY
j_gene: TRBJ2-3; v_gene: TRBV9; CDR3aa: ASSVVGQGGGTDTQY
j_gene: TRBJ2-3; v_gene: TRBV5-1; CDR3aa: ASSSRTARTDTQY
j_gene: TRBJ1-1; v_gene: TRBV6-5; CDR3aa: ASSYSANTEAF
j_gene: TRBJ2-3; v_gene: TRBV5-6; CDR3aa: ASDRGGGTDTQY
j_gene: TRBJ1-3; v_gene: TRBV27; CDR3aa: ASSLIGTSGAGNTIY
j_gene: TRBJ2-3; v_gene: TRBV5-4; CDR3aa: ASSLWLRGTDTQY
j_gene: TRBJ2-7; v_gene: TRBV7-8; CDR3aa: ASSLARDRVMGEQY
j_gene: TRBJ1-6; v_gene: TRBV27; CDR3aa: ASSLKGNPQSSYNSPLH
j_gene: TRBJ2-7; v_gene: TRBV4-3; CDR3aa: ASSHDRQGRYEQY
j_gene: TRBJ2-5; v_gene: TRBV7-9; CDR3aa: ASSLGEPKETQY
j_gene: TRBJ2-3; v_gene: TRBV2; CDR3aa: ASRGDNTDTQY
j_gene: TRBJ2-7; v_gene: TRBV5-1; CDR3aa: ASSSSPGSSYEQY
j_gene: TRBJ2-5; v_gene: TRBV28; CDR3aa: ASSLETGTGGTQY
j_gene: TRBJ1-1; v_gene: TRBV5-1; CDR3aa: ASSPGTGSITEAF
j_gene: TRBJ2-6; v_gene: TRBV29-1; CDR3aa: SVGVSGANVLT
j_gene: TRBJ1-2; v_gene: TRBV10-3; CDR3aa: AISEDRDDGYT
j_gene: TRBJ2-2; v_gene: TRBV18; CDR3aa: ASSLLTDRAGELF
j_gene: TRBJ2-6; v_gene: TRBV25-1; CDR3aa: ASSDTGGAGANVLT
j_gene: TRBJ2-5; v_gene: TRBV9; CDR3aa: ASSLQTGETQY
j_gene: TRBJ2-5; v_gene: TRBV7-9; CDR3aa: ASSSGGREETQY
j_gene: TRBJ2-2; v_gene: TRBV18; CDR3aa: ASSPGQGISGELF
j_gene: TRBJ2-1; v_gene: TRBV7-2; CDR3aa: ASSLHGGVTYNEQF
j_gene: TRBJ1-5; v_gene: TRBV15; CDR3aa: ATSKGGSNQPQH
j_gene: TRBJ1-2; v_gene: TRBV29-1; CDR3aa: SVEAGTGYGYT
j_gene: TRBJ2-2; v_gene: TRBV5-1; CDR3aa: ASSLTTANTGELF
j_gene: TRBJ1-4; v_gene: TRBV6-5; CDR3aa: ASSPSGEKLF
j_gene: TRBJ1-5; v_gene: TRBV6-5; CDR3aa: ASRSAGNQPQH
j_gene: TRBJ2-1; v_gene: TRBV28; CDR3aa: ASSLQGSEYNEQF
j_gene: TRBJ1-4; v_gene: TRBV4-3; CDR3aa: ASSRGQGANEKLF
j_gene: TRBJ2-7; v_gene: TRBV6-5; CDR3aa: ATRTGGDEQY
j_gene: TRBJ2-7; v_gene: TRBV7-2; CDR3aa: ASSLGPQTYEQY
j_gene: TRBJ2-7; v_gene: TRBV7-9; CDR3aa: ASSFGQGSGEQY
j_gene: TRBJ2-5; v_gene: TRBV4-1; CDR3aa: ASSQDRQGSIETQY
j_gene: TRBJ1-1; v_gene: TRBV2; CDR3aa: ASSERGPNTEAF
j_gene: TRBJ2-7; v_gene: TRBV11-2; CDR3aa: ASGHRGQGEQY
j_gene: TRBJ2-7; v_gene: TRBV18; CDR3aa: ASSTGLAGAYEQY
j_gene: TRBJ1-1; v_gene: TRBV19; CDR3aa: ASSINRGTEAF
j_gene: TRBJ2-7; v_gene: TRBV29-1; CDR3aa: SVAGTGDYEQY